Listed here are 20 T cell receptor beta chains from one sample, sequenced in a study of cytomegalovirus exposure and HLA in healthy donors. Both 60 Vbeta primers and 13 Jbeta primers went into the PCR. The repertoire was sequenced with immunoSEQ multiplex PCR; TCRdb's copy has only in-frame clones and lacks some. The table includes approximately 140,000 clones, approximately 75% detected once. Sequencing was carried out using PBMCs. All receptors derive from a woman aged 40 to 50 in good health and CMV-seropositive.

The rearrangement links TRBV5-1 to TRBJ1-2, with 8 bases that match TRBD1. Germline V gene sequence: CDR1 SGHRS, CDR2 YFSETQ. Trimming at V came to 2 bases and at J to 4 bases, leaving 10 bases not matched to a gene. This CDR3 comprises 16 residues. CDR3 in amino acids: CASSFNAGGDGYGYTF. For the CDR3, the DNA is TGCGCCAGCAGCTTCAACGCAGGGGGCGACGGCTATGGCTACACCTTC.

The CDR3 reads CASSGGTGDRRGYTF. In DNA, the CDR3 is TGTGCCAGCAGTGGTGGGACAGGGGACCGAAGAGGCTACACCTTC. J is TRBJ1-2 and V is TRBV6-1; TRBD1 aligns across 10 bases. Germline trimming cut 4 bases from V and 8 bases from J; bases unmatched to any gene: 10. Germline CDR1 and CDR2: MNHNS and SASEGT. There are 15 residues in the CDR3.

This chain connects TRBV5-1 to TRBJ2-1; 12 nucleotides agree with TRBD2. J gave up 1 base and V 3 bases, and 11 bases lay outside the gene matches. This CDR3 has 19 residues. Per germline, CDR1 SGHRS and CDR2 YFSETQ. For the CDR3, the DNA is TGCGCCAGCAGCTCCCCGACCGGACTAGCGGGAACATCCTACAATGAGCAGTTCTTC. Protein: CASSSPTGLAGTSYNEQFF.

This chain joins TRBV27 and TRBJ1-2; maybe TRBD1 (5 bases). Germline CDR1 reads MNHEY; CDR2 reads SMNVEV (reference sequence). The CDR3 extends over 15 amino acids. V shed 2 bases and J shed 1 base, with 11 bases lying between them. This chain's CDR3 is CASSLRGGVNYGYTF. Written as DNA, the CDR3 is TGTGCCAGCAGTTTACGGGGAGGGGTTAACTATGGCTACACCTTC.

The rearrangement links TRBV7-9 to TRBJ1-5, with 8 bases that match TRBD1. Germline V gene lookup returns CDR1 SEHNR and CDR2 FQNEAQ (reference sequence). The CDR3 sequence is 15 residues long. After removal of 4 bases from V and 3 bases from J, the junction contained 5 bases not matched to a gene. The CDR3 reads CASSSGQGNNQPQHF. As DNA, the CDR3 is TGTGCCAGCAGCTCCGGACAGGGTAACAATCAGCCCCAGCATTTT.

CDR3 bases: TGTGCCAGCAGCTGGGACTCCGGGGCCTACGAGCAGTACTTC. Translating gives CASSWDSGAYEQYF. The V and J genes are TRBV7-6 and TRBJ2-7, with a tentative D call TRBD2 (6 bases). Trimming cost V 4 bases and J 2 bases, with 12 bases left between them. Germline values: CDR1 SGHVS, CDR2 FNYEAQ. This CDR3 is 14 amino acids long.

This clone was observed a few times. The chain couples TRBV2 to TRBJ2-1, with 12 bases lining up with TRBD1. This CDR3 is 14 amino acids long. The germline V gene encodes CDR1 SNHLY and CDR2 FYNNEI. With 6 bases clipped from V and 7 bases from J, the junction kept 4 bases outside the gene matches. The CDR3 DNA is TGTGCCAGCAGACCGGGACAGGGGGCTAATGAGCAGTTCTTC. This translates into CASRPGQGANEQFF.

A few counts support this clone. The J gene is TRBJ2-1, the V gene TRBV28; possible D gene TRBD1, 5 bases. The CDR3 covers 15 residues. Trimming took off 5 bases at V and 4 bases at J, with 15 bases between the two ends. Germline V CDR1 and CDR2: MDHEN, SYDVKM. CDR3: CASSILQESYNEQFF. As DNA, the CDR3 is TGTGCCAGCAGTATCTTACAGGAATCTTACAATGAGCAGTTCTTC.

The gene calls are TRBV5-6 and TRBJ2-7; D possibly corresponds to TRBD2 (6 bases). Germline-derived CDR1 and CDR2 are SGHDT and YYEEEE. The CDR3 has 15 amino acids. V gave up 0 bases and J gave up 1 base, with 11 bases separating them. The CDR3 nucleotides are TGTGCCAGCAGCTTGGCTCGGGGGATTTCCTACGAGCAGTACTTC. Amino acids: CASSLARGISYEQYF.

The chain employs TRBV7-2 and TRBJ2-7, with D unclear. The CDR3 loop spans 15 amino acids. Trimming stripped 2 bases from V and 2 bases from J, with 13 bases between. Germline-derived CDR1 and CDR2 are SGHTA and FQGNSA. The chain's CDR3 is CASSLSTVPTYEQYF. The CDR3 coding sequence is TGTGCCAGCAGCTTATCTACAGTACCAACCTACGAGCAGTACTTC.

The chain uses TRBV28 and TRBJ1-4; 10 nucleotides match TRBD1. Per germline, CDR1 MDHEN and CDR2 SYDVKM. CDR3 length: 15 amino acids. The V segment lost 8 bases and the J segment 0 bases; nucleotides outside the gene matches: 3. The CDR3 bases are TGTGCCAGCCACGGACAGGGGGCAACTAATGAAAAACTGTTTTTT. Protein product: CASHGQGATNEKLFF. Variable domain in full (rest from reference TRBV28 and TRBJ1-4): DVKVTQSSRYLVKRTGEKVFLECVQDMDHENMFWYRQDPGLGLRLIYFSYDVKMKEKGDIPEGYSVSREKKERFSLILESASTNQTSMYLCASHGQGATNEKLFFGSGTQLSVL.

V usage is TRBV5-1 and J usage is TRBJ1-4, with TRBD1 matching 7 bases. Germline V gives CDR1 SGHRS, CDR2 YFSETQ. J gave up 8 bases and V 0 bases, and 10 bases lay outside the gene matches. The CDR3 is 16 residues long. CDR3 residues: CASSLADRAESEKLFF. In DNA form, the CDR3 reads TGCGCCAGCAGCTTGGCCGACAGGGCGGAATCGGAAAAACTGTTTTTT.

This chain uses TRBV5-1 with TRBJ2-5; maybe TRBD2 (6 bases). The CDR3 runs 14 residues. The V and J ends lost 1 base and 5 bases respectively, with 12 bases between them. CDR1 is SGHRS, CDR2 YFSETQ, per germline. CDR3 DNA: TGCGCCAGCAGCTTGATTTGGGCGGGGGAGACCCAGTACTTC. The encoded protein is CASSLIWAGETQYF. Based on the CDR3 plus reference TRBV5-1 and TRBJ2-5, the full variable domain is KAGVTQTPRYLIKTRGQQVTLSCSPISGHRSVSWYQQTPGQGLQFLFEYFSETQRNKGNFPGRFSGRQFSNSRSEMNVSTLELGDSALYLCASSLIWAGETQYFGPGTRLLVL.

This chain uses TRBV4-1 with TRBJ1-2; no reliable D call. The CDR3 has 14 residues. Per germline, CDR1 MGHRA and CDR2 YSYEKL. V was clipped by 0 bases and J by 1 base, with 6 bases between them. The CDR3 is CASSQDSINYGYTF. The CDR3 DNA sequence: TGCGCCAGCAGCCAAGACAGTATTAACTATGGCTACACCTTC.

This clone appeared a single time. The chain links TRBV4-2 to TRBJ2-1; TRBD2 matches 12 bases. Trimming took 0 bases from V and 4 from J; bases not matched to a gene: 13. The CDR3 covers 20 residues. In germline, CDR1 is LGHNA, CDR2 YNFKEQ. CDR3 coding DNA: TGTGCCAGCAGCCAAGATTTGGGGTGGACTAGCGGGAAGAATTACAATGAGCAGTTCTTC. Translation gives CASSQDLGWTSGKNYNEQFF.

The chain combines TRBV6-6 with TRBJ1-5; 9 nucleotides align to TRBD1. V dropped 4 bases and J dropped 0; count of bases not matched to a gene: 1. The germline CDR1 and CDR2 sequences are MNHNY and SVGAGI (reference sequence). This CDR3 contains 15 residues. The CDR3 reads CASSSQGASNQPQHF. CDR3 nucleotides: TGTGCCAGCAGTTCACAGGGGGCTAGCAATCAGCCCCAGCATTTT.

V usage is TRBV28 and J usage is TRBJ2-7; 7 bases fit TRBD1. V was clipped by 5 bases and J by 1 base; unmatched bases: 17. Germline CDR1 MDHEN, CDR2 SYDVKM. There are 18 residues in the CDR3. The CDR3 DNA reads TGTGCCAGCAGTCCGATTGACAGGGCGAAAGGGAATTCCTACGAGCAGTACTTC. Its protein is CASSPIDRAKGNSYEQYF.

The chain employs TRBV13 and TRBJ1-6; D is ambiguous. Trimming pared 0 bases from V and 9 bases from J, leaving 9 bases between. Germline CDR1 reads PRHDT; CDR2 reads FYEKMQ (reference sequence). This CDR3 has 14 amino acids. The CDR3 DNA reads TGTGCCAGCAGCTTAGGGACAAGTACTTCACCCCTCCACTTT. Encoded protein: CASSLGTSTSPLHF.

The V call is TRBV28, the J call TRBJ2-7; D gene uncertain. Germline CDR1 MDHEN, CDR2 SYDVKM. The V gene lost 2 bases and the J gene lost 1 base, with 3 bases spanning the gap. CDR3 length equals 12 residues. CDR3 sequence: CASSLISYEQYF. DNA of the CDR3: TGTGCCAGCAGTTTAATATCCTACGAGCAGTACTTC.

The CDR3 region has the DNA TGTGCCAGTAGTGTGGGGACAGGGGCGACCTACGAGCAGTACTTC. It yields the protein CASSVGTGATYEQYF. The chain joins TRBV19 to TRBJ2-7; 10 bases agree with TRBD1. The CDR3 contains 15 residues. From germline, CDR1 is LNHDA and CDR2 SQIVND (reference sequence). Trimming removed 5 bases from V and 2 bases from J; junction bases left unmatched: 6.